Below are 30 T cell receptor beta chains sequenced from a single sample in a study of cytomegalovirus exposure and HLA in healthy donors. 13 Jbeta primers and 60 Vbeta primers were used for the PCR. Profiling relied on immunoSEQ multiplex PCR, and the TCRdb table lists in-frame clones only, not all of them. The sample has around 110,000 clones; 75% to 85% are singletons. Specimen: PBMCs. The receptor source for this set is a man aged 25-45 years in good health and CMV-seropositive.

The chain links TRBV28 to TRBJ2-7; 9 bases are a match to TRBD1. The CDR3 has 14 residues. The trim removed 5 bases at V and 2 bases at J, leaving 4 bases unmatched. CDR1 is MDHEN and CDR2 is SYDVKM in the germline V gene. The CDR3 DNA reads TGTGCCAGCAGTAGGGACAGGGCAACCTACGAGCAGTACTTC. Protein sequence: CASSRDRATYEQYF.

This chain links TRBV6-6 with TRBJ2-1; possibly TRBD2 for D (6 bases). The CDR3 is 16 residues long. V dropped 7 bases and J dropped 7 bases, with 23 bases sitting between them. The germline CDR1 and CDR2 sequences are MNHNY and SVGAGI (reference sequence). CDR3 nucleotides: TGTGCCAGCATCCCCACAGGAGGGCGGTTTTGGAATGAGCAGTTCTTC. Protein: CASIPTGGRFWNEQFF.

V usage is TRBV2 and J usage is TRBJ2-2; TRBD1 agrees at 8 bases. Germline assignment: CDR1 SNHLY and CDR2 FYNNEI. V lost 7 bases, J lost 6 bases, and 7 bases stayed unmatched. The CDR3 sequence is 14 residues long. The chain's CDR3 is CASTADRVAGELFF. The CDR3 DNA reads as TGTGCCAGCACCGCGGACAGGGTTGCCGGGGAGCTGTTTTTT.

V usage is TRBV2 and J usage is TRBJ2-5; weak D call: TRBD2 (7 bases). Gene TRBJ2-7 matches the end of the DNA better, so the J call may be wrong. CDR3 length: 15 amino acids. CDR1 and CDR2 (germline): SNHLY, FYNNEI. The CDR3 reads CASSEKGGPSYEQYF. The CDR3, as DNA: TGTGCCAGCAGTGAGAAGGGGGGGCCGTCCTACGAGCAGTACTTC.

The rearrangement links TRBV7-3 to TRBJ1-2; perhaps TRBD1 as D (5 bases). V lost 5 bases to trimming and J lost 7 bases, with 20 bases between them. The CDR3 covers 15 residues. Germline V gene lookup returns CDR1 SGHTA and CDR2 FQGTGA. The CDR3 DNA reads TGTGCCAGCAGCATGGAGTATGGAGGGGCGGGTGGCTACACCTTC. Translation: CASSMEYGGAGGYTF.

J is TRBJ1-3 and V is TRBV5-6; no clear D gene. Trimming cost V 3 bases and J 4 bases, with 8 bases left between them. This CDR3 has 13 amino acids. Germline assignment: CDR1 SGHDT and CDR2 YYEEEE. As DNA, the CDR3 is TGTGCCAGCAGCTCGCCCAGGGGAAACACCATATATTTT. The encoded protein is CASSSPRGNTIYF.

V and J are TRBV29-1 and TRBJ1-1; no clear D. V dropped 3 bases and J dropped 4 bases, with 9 bases sitting between them. Germline loops: CDR1 SQVTM, CDR2 ANQGSEA. This CDR3 comprises 12 residues. The CDR3 here is CSVEGGGTEAFF. The DNA for the CDR3 is TGCAGCGTTGAGGGAGGCGGCACTGAAGCTTTCTTT. Combining the CDR3 with reference TRBV29-1 and TRBJ1-1 gives the whole variable domain SAVISQKPSRDICQRGTSLTIQCQVDSQVTMMFWYRQQPGQSLTLIATANQGSEATYESGFVIDKFPISRPNLTFSTLTVSNMSPEDSSIYLCSVEGGGTEAFFGQGTRLTVV.

CDR3 nucleotides: TGCGCCAGCAGCCGCGAACAGGGGGCGAGCACTGAAGCTTTCTTT. Translated: CASSREQGASTEAFF. The J gene is TRBJ1-1, the V gene TRBV4-1; 9 bases line up with TRBD1. CDR3 size: 15 residues. The V gene end was trimmed by 4 bases and the J gene end by 4 bases; junction bases not matched to a gene: 7. Germline V gene data show CDR1 as MGHRA and CDR2 as YSYEKL.

V usage is TRBV18 and J usage is TRBJ1-4; weak D call: TRBD1 (6 bases). The germline CDR1 and CDR2 sequences are KGHSH and LQKENI. The CDR3 consists of 15 residues. Trimming shortened V by 0 bases and J by 8 bases, and 13 bases separated the two germline ends. The CDR3 spells CASSPPGAPGEKLFF. In DNA form, the CDR3 reads TGTGCCAGCTCACCACCGGGGGCGCCGGGAGAAAAACTGTTTTTT.

This rearrangement joins TRBV30 to TRBJ1-1, with D possibly TRBD1 on 6 matching bases. The CDR3 runs 15 residues. Trimming stripped 2 bases from V and 4 bases from J, with 17 bases between. Per the germline V gene, CDR1 is GTSNPN and CDR2 is SVGIG (reference sequence). The CDR3 region is CAWSLVGIRGTEAFF. In DNA form, the CDR3 reads TGTGCCTGGAGTTTGGTCGGTATCAGGGGCACTGAAGCTTTCTTT. The full variable domain, its missing parts supplied by reference TRBV30 and TRBJ1-1, is SQTIHQWPATLVQPVGSPLSLECTVEGTSNPNLYWYRQAAGRGLQLLFYSVGIGQISSEVPQNLSASRPQDRQFILSSKKLLLSDSGFYLCAWSLVGIRGTEAFFGQGTRLTVV.

As DNA, the CDR3 is TGTGCCAGCAGCTTAAGGGGACAGGGGGCAGGTGAGCAGTTCTTC. Translation: CASSLRGQGAGEQFF. The rearrangement uses TRBV7-6 and TRBJ2-1; TRBD1 matches 12 bases. This CDR3 comprises 15 residues. Germline trimming cut 2 bases from V and 9 bases from J; bases unmatched to any gene: 5. Germline V gives CDR1 SGHVS, CDR2 FNYEAQ.

For this clone: The same CDR3 is also encoded by other DNA sequences in this sample. The chain links TRBV7-2 to TRBJ2-1, with 12 bases identical to TRBD1. The V gene's germline CDR1 is SGHTA and CDR2 FQGNSA. The CDR3 is 17 residues long. Trimming cost V 3 bases and J 3 bases; bases outside gene matches: 6. Here the CDR3 reads CASSLGQGALSYNEQFF. The CDR3 DNA reads TGTGCCAGCAGCTTGGGACAGGGGGCTTTGAGCTACAATGAGCAGTTCTTC.

This chain joins TRBV7-2 and TRBJ2-5; 9 positions match TRBD2. Looked up from germline, CDR1 is SGHTA and CDR2 is FQGNSA. There are 18 residues in the CDR3. Trimming at V came to 5 bases and at J to 4 bases, leaving 17 bases not matched to a gene. The CDR3 bases are TGTGCCAGCAGCCCCCTCGGGTCTTTGGCGGGGGGGGTAGAGACCCAGTACTTC. Translating it yields CASSPLGSLAGGVETQYF.

The rearrangement uses TRBV11-2 and TRBJ1-1; D perhaps matches TRBD1 (5 bases). Per the germline V gene, CDR1 is SGHAT and CDR2 is FQNNGV. The V gene lost 5 bases and the J gene lost 9 bases, with 16 bases spanning the gap. CDR3 length: 13 amino acids. This CDR3 reads CASSDPGGVQAFF. DNA of the CDR3: TGTGCCAGCAGCGATCCCGGAGGGGTCCAAGCTTTCTTT.

The V call is TRBV5-1, the J call TRBJ2-5; 8 nucleotides agree with TRBD1. The CDR3 has 16 amino acids. The germline CDR1 and CDR2 sequences are SGHRS and YFSETQ. The J segment lost 4 bases and the V segment lost 2 bases, leaving 10 bases of the junction unmatched. The CDR3 nucleotides are TGCGCCAGCAGCTTCGGAGACAGGGGAAGGGGAGAGACCCAGTACTTC. Protein product: CASSFGDRGRGETQYF.

About this clone: Relative to the germline gene, one junction end is altered; a read error may explain this. The chain couples TRBV20-1 to TRBJ1-1; D perhaps matches TRBD1 (6 bases). The CDR3 is made up of 11 amino acids. The germline V gene has CDR1 DFQATT and CDR2 SNEGSKA (reference sequence). The CDR3 spells CSAMGHPILVF. DNA of the CDR3: TGCAGTGCCATGGGACACCCGATTCTCGTTTTT.

For the CDR3, the DNA is TGTGCCAGTGCTCGGGACAGGGCCACCAATGAGCAGTTCTTC. Its translation: CASARDRATNEQFF. The chain links TRBV19 to TRBJ2-1; TRBD1 matches at 9 bases. V lost 8 bases and J lost 6; bases outside the gene matches: 8. Looked up from germline, CDR1 is LNHDA and CDR2 is SQIVND (reference sequence). CDR3 size: 14 residues.

The chain uses TRBV5-4 and TRBJ2-5, with 8 bases identical to TRBD2. This CDR3 spans 15 amino acids. Germline values: CDR1 SGHNT, CDR2 YYREEE (reference sequence). The V and J ends lost 3 bases and 5 bases, in that order; junction bases with no gene match: 9. CDR3: CASSSGTRRGETQYF. CDR3 DNA sequence: TGTGCCAGCAGCTCGGGGACTAGGAGGGGCGAGACCCAGTACTTC.

This chain links TRBV2 with TRBJ2-2, with 7 bases identical to TRBD1. Germline CDR1 reads SNHLY; CDR2 reads FYNNEI. Losses at the gene ends were 10 bases for V and 2 bases for J; bases not matched to a gene: 7. The CDR3 is 14 residues long. CDR3 sequence: CATTRQGNTGELFF. CDR3 coding DNA: TGTGCCACCACACGACAGGGTAACACCGGGGAGCTGTTTTTT.

This chain links TRBV4-3 with TRBJ1-2, with 9 bases that match TRBD1. V gave up 5 bases and J gave up 6 bases; unmatched junction bases: 10. This CDR3 is built from 15 residues. Germline lookup yields CDR1 LGHNA and CDR2 YSLEER. Here the CDR3 DNA reads TGCGCCAGCAGCGCCCGACAGGGGGTCTCCAATGGCTACACCTTC. It yields the protein CASSARQGVSNGYTF.

The rearrangement joins TRBV5-1 to TRBJ2-5; 10 nucleotides line up with TRBD1. The J call may be mistaken, given a closer DNA end match to TRBJ2-7. This CDR3 comprises 14 residues. CDR1 and CDR2 (germline): SGHRS, YFSETQ. The CDR3 DNA follows: TGCGCCAGCAGCTTGGGACAGGGGGCTTACGAGCAGTACTTC. This translates into CASSLGQGAYEQYF.

The J gene is TRBJ2-3, the V gene TRBV12-2; TRBD2 reflects the table's D call only, with no check against the DNA. TRBV12-2 is marked as a pseudogene. This CDR3 has 14 residues. CDR3 DNA sequence: TGTGCAAGTCGCCTTACCCCTAGATACGATACGCAGTATTTT. It yields the protein CASRLTPRYDTQYF.

The rearrangement joins TRBV15 to TRBJ2-7; TRBD2 agrees at 16 bases. The germline gives CDR1 LNHNV, CDR2 YYDKDF (reference sequence). This CDR3 comprises 17 residues. Trimming took 1 base from V and 3 from J; bases not matched to a gene: 3. As DNA, the CDR3 is TGTGCCACCAGCAGAGGGGGACTAGCGGGAGGGTACTACGAGCAGTACTTC. Its translation is CATSRGGLAGGYYEQYF.

The genes are TRBV5-1 and TRBJ2-5; no definite D call. This CDR3 is built from 14 residues. The V gene lost 6 bases and the J gene lost 2 bases, with 14 bases spanning the gap. CDR1 and CDR2 from the germline V gene are SGHRS and YFSETQ. The CDR3 DNA reads TGCGCCAGCAACTCCCTGCCATCGCAAGAGACCCAGTACTTC. Its translation: CASNSLPSQETQYF.

This chain links TRBV28 with TRBJ1-3, with 7 bases matching TRBD1. Germline CDR1 and CDR2: MDHEN and SYDVKM. V trimming: 9 bases; J trimming: 7 bases; junction bases outside the gene matches: 9. The CDR3 sequence is 13 residues long. The CDR3 DNA follows: TGTGCCAGTCGCGACCTCAGGGGGAACACCATATATTTT. Its translation is CASRDLRGNTIYF. Complete variable domain (other parts from reference TRBV28 and TRBJ1-3): DVKVTQSSRYLVKRTGEKVFLECVQDMDHENMFWYRQDPGLGLRLIYFSYDVKMKEKGDIPEGYSVSREKKERFSLILESASTNQTSMYLCASRDLRGNTIYFGEGSWLTVV.

The CDR3 DNA is TGTGCCAGCAGCGCCTTTTCTCGGGATACGCAGTATTTT. Its translation is CASSAFSRDTQYF. The V call is TRBV11-2, the J call TRBJ2-3, with D unclear. This CDR3 has 13 amino acids. V lost 5 bases to trimming and J lost 6 bases, with 12 bases between them. CDR1 and CDR2 from the germline V gene are SGHAT and FQNNGV.

This chain joins TRBV18 and TRBJ2-7, with TRBD1 matching over 7 bases. V lost 6 bases, J lost 1 base, and 6 bases stayed unmatched. Germline V lookup: CDR1 KGHSH, CDR2 LQKENI. The CDR3 has 14 amino acids. CDR3 bases: TGTGCCAGCTCCCCGCAGGGGGATTCCTACGAGCAGTACTTC. This encodes CASSPQGDSYEQYF.

The genes are TRBV5-6 and TRBJ1-3; 7 bases fit TRBD1. There are 17 residues in the CDR3. Germline V CDR1 and CDR2: SGHDT, YYEEEE. The junction had 10 bases not matched to a gene; V was cut back by 3 bases and J by 1 base. CDR3 DNA sequence: TGTGCCAGCAGCTCCCCCAGGGGGTCCTTTTCTGGAAACACCATATATTTT. It translates to CASSSPRGSFSGNTIYF.

V gene TRBV4-1 combines with J gene TRBJ1-2, with 7 bases matching TRBD1. Germline-derived CDR1 and CDR2 are MGHRA and YSYEKL. The CDR3 has 15 residues. The V and J ends lost 1 base and 0 bases, in that order; junction bases with no gene match: 2. This CDR3 is CASSQGQGSNYGYTF. The CDR3, as DNA: TGCGCCAGCAGCCAAGGACAGGGTTCTAACTATGGCTACACCTTC.

This clone was counted a single time. V is TRBV27 and J is TRBJ1-2; D not certain. The CDR3 loop spans 14 amino acids. V lost 3 bases, J lost 7 bases, and 15 bases lay in between. Per germline, CDR1 MNHEY and CDR2 SMNVEV (reference sequence). This chain's CDR3 is CASSFDGEGGGYTF. The CDR3 nucleotides are TGTGCCAGCAGTTTCGACGGAGAGGGTGGTGGCTACACCTTC.